This TCR beta chain stems from a study of blood T cells in healthy people across ages. Next came a second PCR, run for 7 to 11 cycles, which used a sample-barcoded 5' primer along with a J-beta primer mix. TCRdb reprocessed the 5' RACE reads via MiXCR and lists one record per CDR3 protein. The data contain roughly 1,700,000 distinct CDR3 sequences, approximately 30% of them singletons. This clonotype was seen a handful of times. Sequencing input: blood. This receptor was identified in a young woman in good health.

The CDR3 bases are TGTGCCAGCAGTGAAGCAGAACTAGCCTACGAGCAGTACTTC. Its translation is CASSEAELAYEQYF. The chain combines TRBV2 with TRBJ2-7, with TRBD2 as a possible D gene (5 bases). The CDR3 is 14 residues long. V lost 0 bases, J lost 2 bases, and 8 bases lay in between. The germline V gene has CDR1 SNHLY and CDR2 FYNNEI.